This T cell receptor (beta chain) originates from a study of shared clonotypes between healthy human individuals (dated by TCRdb to between 2020 and 2021). Notes on the research overall: The cohort included a few men and a couple of women between 18 and 49 years of age. Per donor, three plates each were used for CD4 naive and CD4 memory, two for CD8 naive, and one for CD8 memory. Blood TCR repertoires of about 5 healthy adults were deeply sequenced to estimate repertoire size and the extent of clonotype sharing between individuals. Libraries were prepared and TCR repertoires were sequenced by different laboratories using diverse techniques, in order to increase sequencing depth and limit assay-specific biases. Each donor's leukapheresis produced roughly between about 0.8 and 10 billion PBMCs.

Broader findings and caveats from the paper: Even with the large sequencing depth, rarefaction of the sorted-subset datasets indicated that sequencing was incomplete. The small number of donors limited the genetic and exposure-history diversity represented. Sharing across several donors was observed for approximately 5% of naive CD4, less than 4% of naive CD8, 2% to 2.5% of memory CD4, and roughly 0.43% of memory CD8 clonotypes. Compared with non-shared clonotypes, clonotypes shared by all four sorted-subset donors had higher generation probabilities. Sampling was limited to blood, and TCR repertoires in tissue likely differ from TCR repertoires in blood. Based on pairwise subsampling, the degree of clonotype sharing among donors was expected to be affected by sequencing depth. Larger estimated clonotype richness was generally found for naive subsets than for memory subsets.

CDR3 length: 14 amino acids, cysteine to phenylalanine. Solely the CDR3 DNA is kept, with 42 bases framed from the first base. Trimming takes 0 bases off V and 8 bases off J; junction bases not matched to a gene: 6. The CDR1 and CDR2 encoded by the germline V gene (reference sequence) are SEHNR and FQNEAQ. The donors were healthy, HIV-negative adults who had no recently reported acute infections or vaccinations. All donors were Caucasian adults living in Nashville, Tennessee, USA. CD4+ T cells were enriched through magnetic negative selection, after which naive cells were positively selected on CD45RA and the remaining negative fraction served as the memory subset. After blood collection by leukapheresis, PBMCs were isolated using Ficoll-Histopaque density gradient centrifugation and then cryopreserved in the vapor phase of liquid nitrogen. Purity and quantity of every magnetically sorted T cell population were checked by analytical flow cytometry. Genomic DNA was isolated from each sorted fraction and quantified by UV absorbance on a Nanodrop 2000c.

In the case of this clone: Its antigen is currently not known. No base-level quality is on record; no much larger clone is a single base apart.

TCR CDR3 regions were amplified from genomic DNA by multiplex PCR using the deep immunoSEQ assay. Genomic DNA extracted from each cell subset was distributed evenly over all wells of several immunoSEQ 96-well plates, and each plate served as one replicate. For sorted subsets, approximately 200 ng of genomic DNA, equivalent to around 31,000 T cell genomes, went into each replicate PCR. The purified libraries were quantified using a Qubit 3.0 fluorometer, sized with a Bioanalyzer 2100, and then quantified again using the KAPA Library Quantification kit. Every immunoSEQ 96-well plate was sequenced on a dedicated single-read 150-cycle Illumina NextSeq 550 flow cell. In the authors' own workflow: The immunoSEQ output contained only junctional sequences without quality scores, so filtering could not match that applied to full-length reads. Sequences were annotated with PyIR, a Python wrapper for IgBLAST v1.9, and V/J genes and CDR3 were assigned using IMGT germline references. Reads were filtered out if the reads had weak V/J assignments (E-value above 1e-6), no CDR3, stop codons, out-of-frame junctions, or ambiguous translated residues. V3J clonotypes were defined as sequences sharing the same inferred V gene, J gene, and CDR3 amino acid sequence. To compute the percentage overlap between repertoires, the number of shared unique clonotypes was divided by the size of the smaller repertoire. Repertoire richness was assessed with RTK rarefaction, the Chao1 estimator, and Recon v2.1 estimates of unobserved clonotypes. Generation probabilities were computed with OLGA for all TCRbeta clonotypes obtained by the gDNA method from several donors. TCRdb provides this immuneACCESS table in a form limited to in-frame rearrangements. Some clones are lacking; in checked studies, under half of them reflect an unresolved V gene, and why the rest are absent is not known. V, J and clone size reflect that table, while D and trimming were determined from the DNA. Recorded for this sample are around 700,000 clones; over 65% of them occurred a single time. Approximately 1.8% of the sample is taken by the ten largest.

The sequence came from a woman aged 25 to 39 in good health. Recombination joined TRBV7-9 with TRBJ1-2; a stretch of 7 junction bases matches TRBD1. The specimen sequenced was memory CD4+ T cells sorted from blood. The cell subset or site label for this specimen denotes: CD45RA-negative fraction. Here the CDR3 is given as CASSLATGLYGYTF. In nucleotide form, the sequence is TGTGCCAGCAGCTTAGCGACAGGGCTCTACGGCTACACCTTC.